Below, 6 T cell receptor beta chains from the same sample are listed, as sequenced in a study of regulatory T cells in long-lasting Graves disease. HTBI primers from iRepertoire and Arm-PCR of CDR3 regions yielded the TCR beta libraries. Each CDR3 protein is one row after TCRdb ran MiXCR on the multiplex PCR reads. The sample lists roughly 400,000 distinct CDR3 sequences, 16% occurring once. Regarding time point: newly diagnosed GD, antithyroid drugs for less than 3 months. With RNA extracted from PBMCs as input, the TCR library was made. In addition, the sample was reused for a study of T cells in Graves' hyperthyroidism and ophthalmopathy.

This specimen consisted of peripheral blood mononuclear cells (PBMCs), obtained at new diagnosis, from a patient treated with antithyroid drugs. These receptors were taken from a woman in her late teens or twenties with Graves disease.

This clonotype was seen repeatedly, ten times or more. The chain employs TRBV28 and TRBJ2-7; D ambiguous. The CDR3 covers 14 residues. Trimming took off 7 bases at V and 1 base at J, with 14 bases between the two ends. The germline V gene encodes CDR1 MDHEN and CDR2 SYDVKM. CDR3 in amino acids: CASNVAVPSYEQYF. DNA for the CDR3: TGTGCCAGCAACGTGGCAGTGCCATCCTACGAGCAGTACTTC.

This clonotype came up many times. V gene TRBV5-6 combines with J gene TRBJ2-1; 13 nucleotides line up with TRBD2. Unmatched junction bases numbered 10, after V lost 2 bases and J lost 8 bases. This CDR3 spans 17 amino acids. The germline gives CDR1 SGHDT, CDR2 YYEEEE. The DNA of the CDR3 is TGTGCCAGCAGCTTACTAGCGGGAGGGCCGGGGGAGTATGAGCAGTTCTTC. This gives the protein CASSLLAGGPGEYEQFF.

Many counts were recorded for this clonotype. The chain uses TRBV20-1 and TRBJ1-4; D might be TRBD1 (5 bases). The CDR3 runs to 13 residues. The ends were cut back, 3 bases at V and 4 bases at J, with 9 bases in the middle. Germline V gives CDR1 DFQATT, CDR2 SNEGSKA (reference sequence). In nucleotides, the CDR3 is TGCAGTGCTAGGACTGGGGGTAATGAAAAACTGTTTTTT. Translating it yields CSARTGGNEKLFF.

CDR3 amino acids: CASSQGVPVEVAGELFF. CDR3 coding DNA: TGCGCCAGCAGTCAGGGGGTACCGGTGGAGGTCGCCGGGGAGCTGTTTTTT. The V gene is TRBV10-2, the J gene TRBJ2-2, with TRBD1 matching over 7 bases. This CDR3 contains 17 residues. Germline V gives CDR1 WSHSY, CDR2 SAAADI. Germline trimming cut 5 bases from V and 6 bases from J; bases unmatched to any gene: 15.

The V and J genes are TRBV6-1 and TRBJ2-1; TRBD1 is a possible D gene (6 bases). CDR3 length: 12 residues. The germline V and J ends were trimmed by 6 bases and 6 bases, with 9 bases remaining between them. Germline V gene data show CDR1 as MNHNS and CDR2 as SASEGT. CDR3: CASSWDINEQFF. CDR3 nucleotide sequence: TGTGCCAGCAGCTGGGACATCAATGAGCAGTTCTTC.

In its sample, this clonotype was seen once. The V gene is TRBV20-1, the J gene TRBJ1-1; D gene unclear. The CDR3 is made up of 13 amino acids. V was clipped by 2 bases and J by 1 base, with 8 bases between them. CDR1 is DFQATT and CDR2 is SNEGSKA in the germline V gene (reference sequence). CDR3 DNA: TGCAGTGCTAGACCTACAGAGAACACTGAAGCTTTCTTT. Its protein is CSARPTENTEAFF.